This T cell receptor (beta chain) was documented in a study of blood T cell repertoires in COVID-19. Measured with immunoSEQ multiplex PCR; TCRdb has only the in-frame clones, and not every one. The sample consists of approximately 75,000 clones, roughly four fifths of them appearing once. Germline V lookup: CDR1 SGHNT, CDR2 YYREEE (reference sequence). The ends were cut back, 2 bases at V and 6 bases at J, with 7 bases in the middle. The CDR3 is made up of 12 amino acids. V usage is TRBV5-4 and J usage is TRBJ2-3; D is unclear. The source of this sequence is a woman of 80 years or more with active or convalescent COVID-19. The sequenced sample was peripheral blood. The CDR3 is CASSLTQDTQYF. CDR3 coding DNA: TGTGCCAGCAGCTTAACGCAGGATACGCAGTATTTT.